The present T cell receptor (beta chain) was sequenced within a study of T cells after yellow fever vaccination (dated by TCRdb to the late 2010s). Concerning the study at large: The SMART-Seq v4 Ultra Low Input RNA kit was used to prepare libraries from fractions with low cell numbers. Two healthy male donors, one aged 18 to 30 and one aged 30 to 40 years, made up the cohort. To follow T-cell clones before and after primary and booster YFV17D yellow fever vaccination, bulk TCR alpha and beta repertoires were sequenced over time. Blood was collected at multiple timepoints before and after primary and secondary immunization, and bulk PBMC replicates and cell subsets were isolated.

Synthesis of TCR cDNA relied on 5'RACE template switching, a step that introduced a universal primer site along with unique molecular identifiers. Priming of cDNA synthesis was performed from both the TCR alpha and TCR beta constant segments. Library amplification involved two PCR steps, and the second step added sample barcodes and sequencing adapters. Sequencing of the libraries was done on either Illumina HiSeq 2500 (2x100 bp) or NovaSeq (2x150 bp). Per the authors' processing: Demultiplexing of reads and collapsing into UMI consensus sequences were performed with MIGEC, and V(D)J alignment was carried out with MiXCR. Vaccine-responding clonotypes were identified with edgeR using replicate PBMC samples, with FDR below 0.01 and a log2 fold change above 5 up to day 15 being required. CD4 or CD8 identity was assigned to each bulk clonotype according to whether the clonotype was present at higher abundance in the sequenced CD4 repertoire or the sequenced CD8 repertoire. Using fastp at Q25 and MiXCR, TCRdb reprocessed the public reads and kept productive beta chains. Under each unique CDR3 protein, matching rows form one entry showing the most common genes and DNA. TCRdb, not the authors, supplied the V and J calls. Counted in this sample were about 130,000 distinct CDR3 sequences; about 6.9% of them appeared once. Approximately 0.61% of the sample is in the top ten clones.

CDR1 and CDR2, per the germline V gene, are SGHTA and FQGNSA. V loses 0 bases of germline sequence and J loses 15 bases, and the interval between the two ends is 16 bases. The CDR3 has 13 amino acids, counting the end cysteine and phenylalanine. This entry keeps only the CDR3 DNA: 39 bases, framed from base 1. The treatment or condition label on this specimen signifies: live attenuated yellow fever vaccine strain. A standard Ficoll-Paque protocol was used to isolate PBMCs from peripheral blood. Dynabeads CD4 and CD8 positive selection kits were used to isolate CD4 and CD8 T-cell fractions. TriZol was used to extract RNA from bulk PBMCs, CD4 and CD8 fractions, and dextramer-positive and dextramer-negative fractions. The sample holds many counts of this clonotype. Its antigen has not been determined. Base-call qualities are not available, and no considerably larger clone is one nucleotide away. Results and caveats for the whole study, not just this receptor: Computational filtering was needed because FACS-sorted repertoires could contain abundant contaminating clonotypes from the bulk population. After the booster, most of the clones that had expanded following primary vaccination were detected again (approximately 95% of CD4 and around 90% of CD8), which suggests that memory was broadly maintained. Compared with the primary T-cell response, the secondary T-cell response was faster but weaker, reaching its peak on day 5 rather than on day 15. A small share of clonotypes occurred in both CD4 and CD8 compartments, likely arising from convergent recombination. Because only a couple of donors were included in the study, the extent to which the findings can be generalized is limited.

The receptor was isolated from a man aged 30 to 39 who received the YFV17D yellow fever vaccine. The rearranged chain carries TRBV7-2 and TRBJ2-3; possibly the D gene is TRBD1, per 7 matching bases. Specimen: CD4+ T cells sorted from PBMCs, collected 10 days after the yellow fever booster vaccination. In nucleotide form, the sequence is TGTGCCAGCAGCTTAGCGGAGGGGGCGGGCGGATATTTT. This is translated as CASSLAEGAGGYF.